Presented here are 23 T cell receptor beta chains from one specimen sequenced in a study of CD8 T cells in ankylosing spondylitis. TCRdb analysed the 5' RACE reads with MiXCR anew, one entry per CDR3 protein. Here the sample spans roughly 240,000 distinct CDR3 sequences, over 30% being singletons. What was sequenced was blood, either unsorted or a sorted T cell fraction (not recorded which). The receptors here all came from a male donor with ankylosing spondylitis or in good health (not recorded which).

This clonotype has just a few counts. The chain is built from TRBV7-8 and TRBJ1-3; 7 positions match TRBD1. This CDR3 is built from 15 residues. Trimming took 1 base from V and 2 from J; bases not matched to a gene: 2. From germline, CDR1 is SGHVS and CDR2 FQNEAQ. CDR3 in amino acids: CASSLGGTAGNTIYF. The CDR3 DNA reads TGTGCCAGCAGCTTAGGGGGGACAGCTGGAAACACCATATATTTT. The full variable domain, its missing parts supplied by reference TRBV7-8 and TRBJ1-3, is GAGVSQSPRYKVAKRGQDVALRCDPISGHVSLFWYQQALGQGPEFLTYFQNEAQLDKSGLPSDRFFAERPEGSVSTLKIQRTQQEDSAVYLCASSLGGTAGNTIYFGEGSWLTVV.

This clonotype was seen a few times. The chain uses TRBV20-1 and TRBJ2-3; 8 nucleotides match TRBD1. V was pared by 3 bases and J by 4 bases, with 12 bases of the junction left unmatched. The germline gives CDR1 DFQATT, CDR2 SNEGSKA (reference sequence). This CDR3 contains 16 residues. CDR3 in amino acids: CSASPADRGQADTQYF. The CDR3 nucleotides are TGCAGTGCTAGCCCCGCCGACAGGGGTCAGGCAGATACGCAGTATTTT.

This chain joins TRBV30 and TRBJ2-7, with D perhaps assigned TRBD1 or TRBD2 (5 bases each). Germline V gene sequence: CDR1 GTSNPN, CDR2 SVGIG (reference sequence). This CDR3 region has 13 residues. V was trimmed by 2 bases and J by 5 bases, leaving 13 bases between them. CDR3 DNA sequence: TGTGCCTGGAGTTATGAAGGGGACGACGAGCAGTACTTC. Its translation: CAWSYEGDDEQYF.

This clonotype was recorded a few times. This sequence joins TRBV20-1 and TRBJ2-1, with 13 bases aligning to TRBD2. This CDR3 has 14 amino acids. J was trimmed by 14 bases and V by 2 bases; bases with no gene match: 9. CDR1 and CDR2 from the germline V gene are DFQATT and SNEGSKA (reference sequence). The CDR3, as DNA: TGCAGTGCTAGATCCGGGACTAGCGGGGTTTTGGAGTTCTTC. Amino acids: CSARSGTSGVLEFF.

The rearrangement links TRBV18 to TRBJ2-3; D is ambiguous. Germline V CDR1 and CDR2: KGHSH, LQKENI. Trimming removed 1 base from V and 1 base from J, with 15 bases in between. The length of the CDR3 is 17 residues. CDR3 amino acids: CASSPRISSQGTDTQYF. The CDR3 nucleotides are TGTGCCAGCTCACCACGGATTTCCTCCCAGGGCACAGATACGCAGTATTTT.

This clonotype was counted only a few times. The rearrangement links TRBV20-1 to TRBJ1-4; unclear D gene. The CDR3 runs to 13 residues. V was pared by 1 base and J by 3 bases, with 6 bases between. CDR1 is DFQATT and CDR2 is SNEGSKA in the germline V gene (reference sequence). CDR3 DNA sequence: TGCAGTGCTAGAGCTGGGGCTAATGAAAAACTGTTTTTT. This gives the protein CSARAGANEKLFF.

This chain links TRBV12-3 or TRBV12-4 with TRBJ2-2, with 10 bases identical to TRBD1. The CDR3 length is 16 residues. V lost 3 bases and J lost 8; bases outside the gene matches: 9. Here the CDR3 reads CASSFVLGQGIGELFF. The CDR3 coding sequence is TGTGCCAGCAGTTTCGTTCTGGGACAGGGGATTGGGGAGCTGTTTTTT.

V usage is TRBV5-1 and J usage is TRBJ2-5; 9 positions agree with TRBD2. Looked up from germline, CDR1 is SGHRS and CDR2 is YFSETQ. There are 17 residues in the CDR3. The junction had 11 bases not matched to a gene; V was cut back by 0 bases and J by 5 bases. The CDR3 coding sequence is TGCGCCAGCAGCTTGGCCTCCTATAGCGGGGGTCGGGAGACCCAGTACTTC. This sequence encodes CASSLASYSGGRETQYF. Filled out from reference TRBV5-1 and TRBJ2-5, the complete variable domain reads KAGVTQTPRYLIKTRGQQVTLSCSPISGHRSVSWYQQTPGQGLQFLFEYFSETQRNKGNFPGRFSGRQFSNSRSEMNVSTLELGDSALYLCASSLASYSGGRETQYFGPGTRLLVL.

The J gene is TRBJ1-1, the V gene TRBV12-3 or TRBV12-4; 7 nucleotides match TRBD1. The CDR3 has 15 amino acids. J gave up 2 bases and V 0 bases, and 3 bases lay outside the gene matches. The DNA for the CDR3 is TGTGCCAGCAGTTTAGCCGGGACAGAAAACACTGAAGCTTTCTTT. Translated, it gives CASSLAGTENTEAFF.

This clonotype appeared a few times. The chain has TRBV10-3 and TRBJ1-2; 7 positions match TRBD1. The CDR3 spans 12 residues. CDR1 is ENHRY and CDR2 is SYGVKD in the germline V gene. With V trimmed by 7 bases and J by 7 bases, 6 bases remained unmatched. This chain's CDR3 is CAITPGGTGYTF. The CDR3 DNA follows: TGTGCCATCACCCCAGGGGGGACTGGCTACACCTTC.

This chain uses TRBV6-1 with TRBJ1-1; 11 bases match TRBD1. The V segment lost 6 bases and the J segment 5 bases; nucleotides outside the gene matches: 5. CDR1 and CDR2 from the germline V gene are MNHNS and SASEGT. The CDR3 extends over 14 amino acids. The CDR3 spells CASRGQGVRTEAFF. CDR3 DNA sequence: TGTGCCAGCAGGGGACAGGGGGTGCGTACTGAAGCTTTCTTT.

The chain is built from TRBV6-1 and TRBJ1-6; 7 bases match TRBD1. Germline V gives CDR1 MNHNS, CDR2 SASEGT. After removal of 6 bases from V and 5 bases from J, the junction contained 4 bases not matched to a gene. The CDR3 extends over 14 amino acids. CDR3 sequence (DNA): TGTGCCAGCAGGAGGGGGCCCGATAATTCACCCCTCCACTTT. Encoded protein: CASRRGPDNSPLHF.

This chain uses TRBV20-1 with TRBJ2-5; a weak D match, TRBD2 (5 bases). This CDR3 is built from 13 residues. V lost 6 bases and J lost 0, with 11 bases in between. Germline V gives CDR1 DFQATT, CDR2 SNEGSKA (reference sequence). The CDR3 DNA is TGCAGTGCCCCCACCGGGAACCAAGAGACCCAGTACTTC. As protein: CSAPTGNQETQYF.

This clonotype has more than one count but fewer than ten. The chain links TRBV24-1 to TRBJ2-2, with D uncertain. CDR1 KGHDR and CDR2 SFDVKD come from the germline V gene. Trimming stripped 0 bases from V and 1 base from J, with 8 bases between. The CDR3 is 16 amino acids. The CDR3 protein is CATSDLLYENTGELFF. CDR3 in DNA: TGTGCCACCAGTGATTTGCTTTATGAGAACACCGGGGAGCTGTTTTTT.

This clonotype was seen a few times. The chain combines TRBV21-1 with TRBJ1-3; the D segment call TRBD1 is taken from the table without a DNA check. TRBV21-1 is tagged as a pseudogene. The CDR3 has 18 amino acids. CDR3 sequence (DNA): TGTGCCAGCAGCGGGAGAGGGCAGGGCGGATGCTCTGGAAACACCATATATTTT. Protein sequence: CASSGRGQGGCSGNTIYF.

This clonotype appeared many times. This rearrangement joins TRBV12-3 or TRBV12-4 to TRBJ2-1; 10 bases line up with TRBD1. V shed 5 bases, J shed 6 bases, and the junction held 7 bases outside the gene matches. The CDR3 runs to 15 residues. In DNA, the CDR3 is TGTGCCAGCAGTCACGGGACAGGGGCCGCCAATGAGCAGTTCTTC. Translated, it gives CASSHGTGAANEQFF.

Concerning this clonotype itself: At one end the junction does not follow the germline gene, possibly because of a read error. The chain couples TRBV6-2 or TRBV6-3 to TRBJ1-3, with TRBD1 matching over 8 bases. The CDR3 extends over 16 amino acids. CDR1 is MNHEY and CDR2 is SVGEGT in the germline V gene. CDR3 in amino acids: CASSYSTGEAGNTIYF. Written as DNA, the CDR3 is TGTGCCAGCAGCTACTCGACAGGGGAGGCCGGAAACACCATATATTTT.

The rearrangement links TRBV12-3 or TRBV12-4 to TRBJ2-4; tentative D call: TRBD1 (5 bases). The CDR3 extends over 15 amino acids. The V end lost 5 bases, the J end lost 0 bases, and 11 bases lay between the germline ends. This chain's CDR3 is CASSTGELAKNIQYF. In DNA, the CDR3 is TGTGCCAGCAGTACAGGCGAACTAGCCAAAAACATTCAGTACTTC.

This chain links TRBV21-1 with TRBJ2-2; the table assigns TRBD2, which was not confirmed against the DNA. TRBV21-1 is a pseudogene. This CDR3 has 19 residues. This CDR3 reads CASSKSGSYRFANTGELFF. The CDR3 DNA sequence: TGTGCCAGCAGCAAGAGTGGGAGCTACCGGTTCGCGAACACCGGGGAGCTGTTTTTT.

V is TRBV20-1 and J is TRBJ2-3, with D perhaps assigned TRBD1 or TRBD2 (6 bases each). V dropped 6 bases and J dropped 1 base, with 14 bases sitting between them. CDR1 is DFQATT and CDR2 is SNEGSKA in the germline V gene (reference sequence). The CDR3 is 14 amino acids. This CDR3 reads CSALRGAGTDTQYF. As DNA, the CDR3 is TGCAGTGCCCTGAGGGGGGCGGGCACAGATACGCAGTATTTT.

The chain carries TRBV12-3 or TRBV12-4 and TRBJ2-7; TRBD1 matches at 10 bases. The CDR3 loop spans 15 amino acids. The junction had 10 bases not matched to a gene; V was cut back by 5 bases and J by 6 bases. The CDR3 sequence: CASSPPGTGDSEQYF. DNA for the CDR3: TGTGCCAGCAGTCCTCCCGGGACAGGGGATTCCGAGCAGTACTTC.

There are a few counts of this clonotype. Written as DNA, the CDR3 is TGTGCCAGCAGTTACCGTAAACTGGGACTAGCCAACAATGAGCAGTTCTTC. This gives the protein CASSYRKLGLANNEQFF. V usage is TRBV6-5 and J usage is TRBJ2-1, with TRBD2 identical over 9 bases. The CDR3 is 17 amino acids. Germline-derived CDR1 and CDR2 are MNHEY and SVGAGI. J gave up 5 bases and V 2 bases, and 10 bases lay outside the gene matches.

For the CDR3, the DNA is TGTGCCAGCAGGCCTCGTGGGGATCGGGATACCGGGGAGCTGTTTTTT. It is translated as CASRPRGDRDTGELFF. The gene calls are TRBV27 and TRBJ2-2, with D maybe TRBD2 (5 bases). Germline V lookup: CDR1 MNHEY, CDR2 SMNVEV (reference sequence). The CDR3 is made up of 16 amino acids. Trimming pared 6 bases from V and 5 bases from J, leaving 19 bases between.